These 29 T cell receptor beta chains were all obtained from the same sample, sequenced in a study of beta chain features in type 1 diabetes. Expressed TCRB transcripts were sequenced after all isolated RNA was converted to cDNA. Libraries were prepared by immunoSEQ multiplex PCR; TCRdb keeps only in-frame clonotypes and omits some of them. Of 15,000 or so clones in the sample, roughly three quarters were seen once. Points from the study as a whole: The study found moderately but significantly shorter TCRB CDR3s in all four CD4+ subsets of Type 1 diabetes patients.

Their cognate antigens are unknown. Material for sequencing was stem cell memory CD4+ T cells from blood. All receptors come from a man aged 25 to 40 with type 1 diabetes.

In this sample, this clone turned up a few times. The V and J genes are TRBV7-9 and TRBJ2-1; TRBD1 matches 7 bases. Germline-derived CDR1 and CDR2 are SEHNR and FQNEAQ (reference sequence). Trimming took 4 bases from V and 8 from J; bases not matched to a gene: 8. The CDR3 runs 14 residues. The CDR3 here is CASSYRGQTHEQFF. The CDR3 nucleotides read TGTGCCAGCAGCTATAGGGGACAGACTCATGAGCAGTTCTTC.

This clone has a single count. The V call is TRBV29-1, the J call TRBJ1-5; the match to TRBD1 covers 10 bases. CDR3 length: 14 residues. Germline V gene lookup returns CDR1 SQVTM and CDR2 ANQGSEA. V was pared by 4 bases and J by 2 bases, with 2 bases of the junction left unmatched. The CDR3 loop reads CSVGGTGGNQPQHF. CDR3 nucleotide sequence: TGCAGCGTTGGAGGGACAGGGGGCAATCAGCCCCAGCATTTT.

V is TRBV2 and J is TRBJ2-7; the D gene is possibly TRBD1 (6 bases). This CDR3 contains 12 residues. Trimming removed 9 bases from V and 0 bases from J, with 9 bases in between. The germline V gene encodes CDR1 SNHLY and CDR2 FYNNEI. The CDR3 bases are TGTGCCAGTAACAGGGTCTCCTACGAGCAGTACTTC. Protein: CASNRVSYEQYF.

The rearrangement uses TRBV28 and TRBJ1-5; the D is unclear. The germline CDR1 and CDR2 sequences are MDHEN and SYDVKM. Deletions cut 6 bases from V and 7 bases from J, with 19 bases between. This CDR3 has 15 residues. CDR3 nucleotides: TGTGCCAGCAGCACTCGGGGTAGAAGAGAGCAGCCCCAGCATTTT. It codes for CASSTRGRREQPQHF.

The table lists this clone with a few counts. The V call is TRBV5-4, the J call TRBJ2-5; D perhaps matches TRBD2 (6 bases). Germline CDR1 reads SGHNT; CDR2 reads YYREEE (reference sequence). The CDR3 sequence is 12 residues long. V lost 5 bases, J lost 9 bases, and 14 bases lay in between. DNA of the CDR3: TGTGCCAGCAGGTTACCCGGGGGTGCCCAGTACTTC. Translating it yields CASRLPGGAQYF.

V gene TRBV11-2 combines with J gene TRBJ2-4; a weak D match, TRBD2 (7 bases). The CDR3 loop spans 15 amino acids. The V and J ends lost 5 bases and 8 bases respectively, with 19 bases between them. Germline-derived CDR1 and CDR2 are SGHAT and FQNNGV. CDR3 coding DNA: TGTGCCAGCAGCCGGGGGGCAGGGAGTTCGTACATTCAGTACTTC. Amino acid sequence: CASSRGAGSSYIQYF.

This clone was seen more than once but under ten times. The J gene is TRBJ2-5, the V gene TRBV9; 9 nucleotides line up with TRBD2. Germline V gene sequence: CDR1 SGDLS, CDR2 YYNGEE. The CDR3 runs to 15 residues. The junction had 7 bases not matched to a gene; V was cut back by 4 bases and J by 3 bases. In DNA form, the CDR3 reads TGTGCCAGCAGCACGAGCGGGGGGCCTAAAGAGACCCAGTACTTC. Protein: CASSTSGGPKETQYF.

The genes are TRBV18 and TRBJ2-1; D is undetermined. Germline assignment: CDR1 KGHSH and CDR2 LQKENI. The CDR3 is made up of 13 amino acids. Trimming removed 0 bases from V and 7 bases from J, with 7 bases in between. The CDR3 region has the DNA TGTGCCAGCTCACCACCGTTTCCGAATGAGCAGTTCTTC. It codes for CASSPPFPNEQFF.

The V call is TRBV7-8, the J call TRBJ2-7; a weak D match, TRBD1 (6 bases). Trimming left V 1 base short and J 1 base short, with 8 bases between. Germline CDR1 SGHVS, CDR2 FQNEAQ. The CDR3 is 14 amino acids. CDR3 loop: CASSLGGTSYEQYF. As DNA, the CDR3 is TGTGCCAGCAGCTTAGGTGGGACATCCTACGAGCAGTACTTC.

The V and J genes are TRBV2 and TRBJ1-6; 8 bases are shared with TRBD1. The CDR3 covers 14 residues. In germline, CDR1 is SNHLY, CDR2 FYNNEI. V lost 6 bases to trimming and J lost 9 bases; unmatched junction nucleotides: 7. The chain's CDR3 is CASRSGQGGSPLHF. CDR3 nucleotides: TGTGCCAGCAGATCCGGACAGGGCGGTTCACCCCTCCACTTT.

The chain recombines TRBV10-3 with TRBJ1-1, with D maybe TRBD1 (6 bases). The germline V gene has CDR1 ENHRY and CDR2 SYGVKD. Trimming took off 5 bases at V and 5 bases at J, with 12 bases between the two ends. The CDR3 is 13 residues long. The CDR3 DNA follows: TGTGCCATCAGTTCTACAGGGTCTACTGAAGCTTTCTTT. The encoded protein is CAISSTGSTEAFF.

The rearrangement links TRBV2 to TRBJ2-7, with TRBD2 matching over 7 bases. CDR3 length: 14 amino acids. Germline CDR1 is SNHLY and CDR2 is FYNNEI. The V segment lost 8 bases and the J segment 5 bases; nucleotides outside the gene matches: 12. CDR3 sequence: CASCAGVTGNEQYF. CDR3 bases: TGTGCCAGCTGTGCGGGGGTGACGGGCAACGAGCAGTACTTC. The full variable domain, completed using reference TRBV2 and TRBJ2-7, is EPEVTQTPSHQVTQMGQEVILRCVPISNHLYFYWYRQILGQKVEFLVSFYNNEISEKSEIFDDQFSVERPDGSNFTLKIRSTKLEDSAMYFCASCAGVTGNEQYFGPGTRLTVT.

CDR3 sequence (DNA): TGTGCCAGCAGTTCCCAAACCGGGACAAACTACAATGAGCAGTTCTTC. As protein: CASSSQTGTNYNEQFF. The chain couples TRBV28 to TRBJ2-1; the D gene is possibly TRBD1 (6 bases). Germline lookup yields CDR1 MDHEN and CDR2 SYDVKM. With 4 bases removed from V and 3 bases from J, the gap between germline ends came to 16 bases. The CDR3 has 16 residues.

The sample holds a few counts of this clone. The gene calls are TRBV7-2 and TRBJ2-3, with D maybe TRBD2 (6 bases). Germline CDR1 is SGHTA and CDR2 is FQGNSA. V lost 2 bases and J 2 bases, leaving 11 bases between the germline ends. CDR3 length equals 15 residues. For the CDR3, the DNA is TGTGCCAGCAGCTTAAGCTTAGCGGACACAGATACGCAGTATTTT. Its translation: CASSLSLADTDTQYF.

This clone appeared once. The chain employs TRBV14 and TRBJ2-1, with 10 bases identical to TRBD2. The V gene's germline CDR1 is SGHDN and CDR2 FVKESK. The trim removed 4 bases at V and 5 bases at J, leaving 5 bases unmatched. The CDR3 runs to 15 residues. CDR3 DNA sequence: TGTGCCAGCAGCCCTAGCGGGGGACGTCACAATGAGCAGTTCTTC. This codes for CASSPSGGRHNEQFF.

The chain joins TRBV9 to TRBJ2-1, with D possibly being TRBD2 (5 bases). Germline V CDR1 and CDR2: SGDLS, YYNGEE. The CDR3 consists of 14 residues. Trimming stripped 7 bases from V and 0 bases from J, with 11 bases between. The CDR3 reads CASGPGGSYNEQFF. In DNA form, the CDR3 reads TGTGCCAGCGGACCCGGAGGCTCCTACAATGAGCAGTTCTTC.

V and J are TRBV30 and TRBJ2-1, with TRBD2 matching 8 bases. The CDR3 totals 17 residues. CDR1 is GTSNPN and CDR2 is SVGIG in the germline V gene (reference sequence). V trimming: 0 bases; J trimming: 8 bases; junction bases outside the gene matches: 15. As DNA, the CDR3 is TGTGCCTGGAGTGTACAGTTGCTCGGGACTAGTCGCGATGAGCAGTTCTTC. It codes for CAWSVQLLGTSRDEQFF.

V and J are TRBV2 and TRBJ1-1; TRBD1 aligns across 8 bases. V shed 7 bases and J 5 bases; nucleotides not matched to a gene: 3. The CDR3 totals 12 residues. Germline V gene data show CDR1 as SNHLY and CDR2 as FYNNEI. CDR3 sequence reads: CASIGQGTEAFF. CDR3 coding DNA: TGTGCCAGCATTGGACAGGGAACTGAAGCTTTCTTT.

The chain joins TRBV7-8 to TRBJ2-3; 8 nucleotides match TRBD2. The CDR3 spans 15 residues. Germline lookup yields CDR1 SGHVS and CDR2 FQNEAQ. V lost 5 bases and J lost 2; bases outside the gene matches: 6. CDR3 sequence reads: CASSPQRGLTDTQYF. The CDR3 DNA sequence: TGTGCCAGCAGCCCACAGCGGGGGCTCACAGATACGCAGTATTTT. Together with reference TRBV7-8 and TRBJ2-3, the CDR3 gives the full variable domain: GAGVSQSPRYKVAKRGQDVALRCDPISGHVSLFWYQQALGQGPEFLTYFQNEAQLDKSGLPSDRFFAERPEGSVSTLKIQRTQQEDSAVYLCASSPQRGLTDTQYFGPGTRLTVL.

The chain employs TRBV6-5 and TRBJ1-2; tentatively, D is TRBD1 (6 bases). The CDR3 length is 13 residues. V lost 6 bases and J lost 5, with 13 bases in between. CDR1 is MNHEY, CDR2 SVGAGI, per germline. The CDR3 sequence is CASRATGTYGYTF. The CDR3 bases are TGTGCCAGCAGAGCAACAGGGACGTATGGCTACACCTTC.

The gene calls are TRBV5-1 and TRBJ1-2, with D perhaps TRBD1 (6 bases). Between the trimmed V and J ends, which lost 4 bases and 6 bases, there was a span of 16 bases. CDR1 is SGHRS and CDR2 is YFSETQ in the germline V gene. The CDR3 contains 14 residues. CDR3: CASSRNTGSDGYTF. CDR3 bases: TGCGCCAGCAGCAGAAATACAGGGAGCGATGGCTACACCTTC.

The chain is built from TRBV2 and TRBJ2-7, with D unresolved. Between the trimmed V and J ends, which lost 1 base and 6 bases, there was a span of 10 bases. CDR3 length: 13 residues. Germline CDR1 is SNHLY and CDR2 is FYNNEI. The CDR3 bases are TGTGCCAGCAGTGAAGGGCAGGATAGCGAGCAGTACTTC. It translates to CASSEGQDSEQYF.

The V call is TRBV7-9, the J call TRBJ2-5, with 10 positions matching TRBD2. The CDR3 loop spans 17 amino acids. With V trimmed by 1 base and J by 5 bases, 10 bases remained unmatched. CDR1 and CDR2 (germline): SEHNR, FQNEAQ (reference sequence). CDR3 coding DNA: TGTGCCAGCAGCTTAGGTGGTAGCGGGGGGTCCGGGGAGACCCAGTACTTC. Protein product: CASSLGGSGGSGETQYF.

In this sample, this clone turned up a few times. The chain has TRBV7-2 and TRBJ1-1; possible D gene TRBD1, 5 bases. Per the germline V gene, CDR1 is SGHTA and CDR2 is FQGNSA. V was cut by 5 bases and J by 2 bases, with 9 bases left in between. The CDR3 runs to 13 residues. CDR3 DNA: TGTGCCAGCAGCAGACAGTCAAACACTGAAGCTTTCTTT. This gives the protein CASSRQSNTEAFF. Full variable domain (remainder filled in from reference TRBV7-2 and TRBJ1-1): GAGVSQSPSNKVTEKGKDVELRCDPISGHTALYWYRQSLGQGLEFLIYFQGNSAPDKSGLPSDRFSAERTGGSVSTLTIQRTQQEDSAVYLCASSRQSNTEAFFGQGTRLTVV.

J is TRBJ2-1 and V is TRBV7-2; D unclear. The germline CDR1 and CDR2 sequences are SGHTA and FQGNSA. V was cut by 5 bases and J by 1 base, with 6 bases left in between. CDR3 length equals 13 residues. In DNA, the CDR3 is TGTGCCAGCAGCCCTCAGTCCTACAATGAGCAGTTCTTC. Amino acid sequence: CASSPQSYNEQFF. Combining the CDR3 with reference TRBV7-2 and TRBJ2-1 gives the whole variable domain GAGVSQSPSNKVTEKGKDVELRCDPISGHTALYWYRQSLGQGLEFLIYFQGNSAPDKSGLPSDRFSAERTGGSVSTLTIQRTQQEDSAVYLCASSPQSYNEQFFGPGTRLTVL.

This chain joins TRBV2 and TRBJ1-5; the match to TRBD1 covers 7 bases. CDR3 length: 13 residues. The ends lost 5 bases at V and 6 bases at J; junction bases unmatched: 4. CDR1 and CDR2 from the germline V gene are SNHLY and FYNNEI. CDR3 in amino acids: CASSRQGGQPQHF. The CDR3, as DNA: TGTGCCAGCAGTCGACAGGGCGGTCAGCCCCAGCATTTT.

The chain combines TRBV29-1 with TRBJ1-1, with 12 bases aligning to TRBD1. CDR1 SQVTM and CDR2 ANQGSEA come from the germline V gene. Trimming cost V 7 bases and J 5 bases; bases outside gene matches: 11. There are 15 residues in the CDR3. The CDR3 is CSALGTGGVGTEAFF. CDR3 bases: TGCAGCGCCCTTGGGACAGGGGGCGTCGGGACTGAAGCTTTCTTT. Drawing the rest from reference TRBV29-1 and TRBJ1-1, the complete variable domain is SAVISQKPSRDICQRGTSLTIQCQVDSQVTMMFWYRQQPGQSLTLIATANQGSEATYESGFVIDKFPISRPNLTFSTLTVSNMSPEDSSIYLCSALGTGGVGTEAFFGQGTRLTVV.

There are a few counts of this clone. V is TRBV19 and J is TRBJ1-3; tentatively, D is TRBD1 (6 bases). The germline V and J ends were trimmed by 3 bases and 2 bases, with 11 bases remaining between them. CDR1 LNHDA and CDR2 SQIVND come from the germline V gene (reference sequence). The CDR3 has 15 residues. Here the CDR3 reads CASSIGTYAGNTIYF. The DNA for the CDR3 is TGTGCCAGTAGTATCGGGACATATGCTGGAAACACCATATATTTT.

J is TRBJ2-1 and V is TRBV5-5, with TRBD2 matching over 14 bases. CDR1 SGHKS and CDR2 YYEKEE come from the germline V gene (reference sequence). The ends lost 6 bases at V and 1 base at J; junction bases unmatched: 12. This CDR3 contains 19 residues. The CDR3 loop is CASIPIGTSGGRSYNEQFF. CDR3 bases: TGTGCCAGCATCCCCATCGGGACTAGCGGGGGCCGTTCCTACAATGAGCAGTTCTTC.